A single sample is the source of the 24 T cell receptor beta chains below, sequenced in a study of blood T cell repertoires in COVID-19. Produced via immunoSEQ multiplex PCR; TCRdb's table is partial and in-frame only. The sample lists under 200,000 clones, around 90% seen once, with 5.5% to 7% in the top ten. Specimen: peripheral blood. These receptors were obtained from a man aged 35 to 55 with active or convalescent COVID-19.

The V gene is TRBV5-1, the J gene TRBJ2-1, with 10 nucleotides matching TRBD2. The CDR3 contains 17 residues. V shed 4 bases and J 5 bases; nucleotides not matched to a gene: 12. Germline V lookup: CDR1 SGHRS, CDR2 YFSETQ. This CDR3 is CASSILPGTSDHNEQFF. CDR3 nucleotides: TGCGCCAGCAGCATTCTCCCCGGGACTAGCGACCACAATGAGCAGTTCTTC.

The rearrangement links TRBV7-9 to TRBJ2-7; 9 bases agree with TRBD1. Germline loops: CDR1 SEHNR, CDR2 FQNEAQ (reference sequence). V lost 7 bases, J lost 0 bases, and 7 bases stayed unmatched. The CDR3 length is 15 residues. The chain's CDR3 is CASTLLTGGSYEQYF. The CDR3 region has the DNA TGTGCCAGCACCCTATTGACAGGGGGCTCCTACGAGCAGTACTTC.

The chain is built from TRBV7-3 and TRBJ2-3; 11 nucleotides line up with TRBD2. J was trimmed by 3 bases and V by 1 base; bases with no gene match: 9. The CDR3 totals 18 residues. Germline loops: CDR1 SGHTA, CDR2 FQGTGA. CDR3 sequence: CASSLRSSGGFGTDTQYF. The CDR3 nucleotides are TGTGCCAGCAGCTTAAGGTCTAGCGGGGGGTTCGGAACAGATACGCAGTATTTT.

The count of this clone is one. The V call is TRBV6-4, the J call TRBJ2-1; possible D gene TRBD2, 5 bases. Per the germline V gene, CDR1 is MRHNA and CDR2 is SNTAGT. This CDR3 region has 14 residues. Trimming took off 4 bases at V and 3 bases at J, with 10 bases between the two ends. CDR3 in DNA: TGTGCCAGCAGTGTAAGCGGTTACTACAATGAGCAGTTCTTC. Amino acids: CASSVSGYYNEQFF.

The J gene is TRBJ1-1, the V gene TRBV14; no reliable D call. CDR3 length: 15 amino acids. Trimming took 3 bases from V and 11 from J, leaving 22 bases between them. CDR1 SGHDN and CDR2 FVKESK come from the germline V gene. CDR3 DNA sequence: TGTGCCAGCAGCCATGGCCTCGTGGAGGGAGTGGTCGCTTTCTTT. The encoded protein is CASSHGLVEGVVAFF.

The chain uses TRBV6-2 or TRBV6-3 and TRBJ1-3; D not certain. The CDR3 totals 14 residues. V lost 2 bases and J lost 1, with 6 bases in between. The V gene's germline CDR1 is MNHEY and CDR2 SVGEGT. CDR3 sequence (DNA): TGTGCCAGCAGTTACGAGGTTTCTGGAAACACCATATATTTT. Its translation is CASSYEVSGNTIYF.

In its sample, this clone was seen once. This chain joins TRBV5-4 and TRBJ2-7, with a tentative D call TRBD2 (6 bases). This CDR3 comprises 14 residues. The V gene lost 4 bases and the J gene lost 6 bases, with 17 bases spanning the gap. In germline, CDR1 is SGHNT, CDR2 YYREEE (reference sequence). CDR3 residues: CASSPGVAMSEQYF. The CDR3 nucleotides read TGTGCCAGCAGCCCGGGGGTGGCGATGAGCGAGCAGTACTTC. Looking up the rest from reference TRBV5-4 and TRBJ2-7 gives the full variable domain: ETGVTQSPTHLIKTRGQQVTLRCSSQSGHNTVSWYQQALGQGPQFIFQYYREEENGRGNFPPRFSGLQFPNYSSELNVNALELDDSALYLCASSPGVAMSEQYFGPGTRLTVT.

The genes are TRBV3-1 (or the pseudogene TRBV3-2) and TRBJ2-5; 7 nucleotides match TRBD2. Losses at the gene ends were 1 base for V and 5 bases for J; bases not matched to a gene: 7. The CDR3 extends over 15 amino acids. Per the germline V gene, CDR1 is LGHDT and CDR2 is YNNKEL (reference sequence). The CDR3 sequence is CASSQAGGGTETQYF. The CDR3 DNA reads TGTGCCAGCAGCCAAGCGGGGGGAGGGACGGAGACCCAGTACTTC.

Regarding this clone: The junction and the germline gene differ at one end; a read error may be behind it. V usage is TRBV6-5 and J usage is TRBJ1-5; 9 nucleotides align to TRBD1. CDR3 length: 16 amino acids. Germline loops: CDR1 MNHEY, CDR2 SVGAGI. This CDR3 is CASIYRDREYRQPQHF. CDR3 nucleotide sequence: TGTGCCAGCATTTACCGGGACAGGGAGTATAGGCAGCCCCAGCATTTT.

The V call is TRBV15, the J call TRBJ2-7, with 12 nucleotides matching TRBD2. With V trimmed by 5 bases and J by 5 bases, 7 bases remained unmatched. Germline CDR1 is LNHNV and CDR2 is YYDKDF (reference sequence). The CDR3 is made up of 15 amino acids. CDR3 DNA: TGTGCCACCAGCCCGCGACTAGCGGGAGCCCACGAGCAGTACTTC. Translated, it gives CATSPRLAGAHEQYF.

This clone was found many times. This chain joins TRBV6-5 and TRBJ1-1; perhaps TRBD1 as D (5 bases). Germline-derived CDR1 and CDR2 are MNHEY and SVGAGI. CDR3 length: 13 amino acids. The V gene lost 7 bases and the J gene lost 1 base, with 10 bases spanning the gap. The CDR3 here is CASNPTENTEAFF. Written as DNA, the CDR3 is TGTGCCAGCAACCCGACAGAGAACACTGAAGCTTTCTTT.

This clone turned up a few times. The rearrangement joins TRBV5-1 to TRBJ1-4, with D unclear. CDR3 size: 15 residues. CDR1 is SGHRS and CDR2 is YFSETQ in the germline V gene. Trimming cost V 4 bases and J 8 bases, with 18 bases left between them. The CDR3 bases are TGCGCCAGCAGCCCTGGGCTAACCCCTGGGGAAAAACTGTTTTTT. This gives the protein CASSPGLTPGEKLFF.

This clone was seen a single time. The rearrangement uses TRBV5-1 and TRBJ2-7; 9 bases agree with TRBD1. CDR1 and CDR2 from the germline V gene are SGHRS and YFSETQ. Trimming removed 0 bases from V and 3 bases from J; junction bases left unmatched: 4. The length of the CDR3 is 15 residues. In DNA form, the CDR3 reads TGCGCCAGCAGCTTGGATGGGACAGGGTTCTACGAGCAGTACTTC. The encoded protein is CASSLDGTGFYEQYF.

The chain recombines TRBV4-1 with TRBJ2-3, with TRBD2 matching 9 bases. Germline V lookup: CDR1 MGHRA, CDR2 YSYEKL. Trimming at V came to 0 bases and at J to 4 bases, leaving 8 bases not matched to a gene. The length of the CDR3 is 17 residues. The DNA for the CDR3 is TGCGCCAGCAGCCAAGAGTTGACGGGACTAGCTTCAGATACGCAGTATTTT. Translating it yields CASSQELTGLASDTQYF.

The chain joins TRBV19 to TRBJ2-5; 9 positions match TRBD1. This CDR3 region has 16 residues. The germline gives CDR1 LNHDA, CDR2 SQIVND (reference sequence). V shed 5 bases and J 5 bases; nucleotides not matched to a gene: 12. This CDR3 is CASSPWTGAILETQYF. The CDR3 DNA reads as TGTGCCAGTAGTCCATGGACAGGGGCAATTTTGGAGACCCAGTACTTC.

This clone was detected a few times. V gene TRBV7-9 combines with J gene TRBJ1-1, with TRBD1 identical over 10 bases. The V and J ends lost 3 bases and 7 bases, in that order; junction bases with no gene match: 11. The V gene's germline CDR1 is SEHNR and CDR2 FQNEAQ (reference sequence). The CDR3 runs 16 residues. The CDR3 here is CASSFAPGQGKSEAFF. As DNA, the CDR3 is TGTGCCAGCAGCTTTGCTCCGGGACAGGGGAAGAGTGAAGCTTTCTTT.

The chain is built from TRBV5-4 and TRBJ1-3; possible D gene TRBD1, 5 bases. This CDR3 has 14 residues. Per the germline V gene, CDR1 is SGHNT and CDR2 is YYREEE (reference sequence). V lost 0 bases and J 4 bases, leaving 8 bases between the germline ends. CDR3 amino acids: CASSLGGRGNTIYF. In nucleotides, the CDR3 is TGTGCCAGCAGCTTGGGGGGCAGAGGAAACACCATATATTTT.

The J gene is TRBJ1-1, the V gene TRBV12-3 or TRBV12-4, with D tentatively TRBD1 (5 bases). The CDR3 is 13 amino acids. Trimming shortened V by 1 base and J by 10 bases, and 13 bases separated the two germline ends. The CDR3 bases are TGTGCCAGCAGTTTAGTGGGCGTGGGGGGAGCTTTCTTT. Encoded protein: CASSLVGVGGAFF.

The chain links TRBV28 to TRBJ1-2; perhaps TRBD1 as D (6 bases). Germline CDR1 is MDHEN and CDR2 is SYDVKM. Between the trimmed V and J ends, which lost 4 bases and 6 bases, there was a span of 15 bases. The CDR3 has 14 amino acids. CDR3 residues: CASSSYREGNGYTF. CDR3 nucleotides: TGTGCCAGCAGTTCCTACAGGGAGGGGAATGGCTACACCTTC.

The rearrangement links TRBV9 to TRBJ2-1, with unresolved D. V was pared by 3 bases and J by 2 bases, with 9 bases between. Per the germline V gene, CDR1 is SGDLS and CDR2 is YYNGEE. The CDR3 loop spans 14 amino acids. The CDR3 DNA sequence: TGTGCCAGCAGCGCCGGTGCTACCTACAATGAGCAGTTCTTC. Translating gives CASSAGATYNEQFF.

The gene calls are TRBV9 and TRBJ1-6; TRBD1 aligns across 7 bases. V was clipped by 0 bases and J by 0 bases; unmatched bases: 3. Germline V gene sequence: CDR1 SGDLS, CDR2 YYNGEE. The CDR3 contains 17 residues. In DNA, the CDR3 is TGTGCCAGCAGCGTAGGGGGACAGAGCTCCTATAATTCACCCCTCCACTTT. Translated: CASSVGGQSSYNSPLHF.

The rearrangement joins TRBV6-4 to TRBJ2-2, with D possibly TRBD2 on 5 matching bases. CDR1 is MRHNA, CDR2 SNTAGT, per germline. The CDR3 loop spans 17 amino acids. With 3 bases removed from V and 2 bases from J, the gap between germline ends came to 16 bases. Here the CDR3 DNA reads TGTGCCAGCAGTGAGGTTGGCGGGTTTGCAAACACCGGGGAGCTGTTTTTT. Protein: CASSEVGGFANTGELFF.

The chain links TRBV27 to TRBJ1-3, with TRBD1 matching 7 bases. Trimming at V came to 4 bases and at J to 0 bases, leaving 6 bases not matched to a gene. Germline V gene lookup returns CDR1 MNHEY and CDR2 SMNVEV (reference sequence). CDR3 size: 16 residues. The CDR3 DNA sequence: TGTGCCAGCAGTTCCACCGGGACAGTCTCTGGAAACACCATATATTTT. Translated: CASSSTGTVSGNTIYF.

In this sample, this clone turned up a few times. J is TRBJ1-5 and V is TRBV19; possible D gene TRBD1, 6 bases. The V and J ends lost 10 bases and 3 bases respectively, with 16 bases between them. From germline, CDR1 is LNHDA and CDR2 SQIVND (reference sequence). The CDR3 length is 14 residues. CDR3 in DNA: TGTGCCACCGGAGACAGGAGATTCAATCAGCCCCAGCATTTT. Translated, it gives CATGDRRFNQPQHF.